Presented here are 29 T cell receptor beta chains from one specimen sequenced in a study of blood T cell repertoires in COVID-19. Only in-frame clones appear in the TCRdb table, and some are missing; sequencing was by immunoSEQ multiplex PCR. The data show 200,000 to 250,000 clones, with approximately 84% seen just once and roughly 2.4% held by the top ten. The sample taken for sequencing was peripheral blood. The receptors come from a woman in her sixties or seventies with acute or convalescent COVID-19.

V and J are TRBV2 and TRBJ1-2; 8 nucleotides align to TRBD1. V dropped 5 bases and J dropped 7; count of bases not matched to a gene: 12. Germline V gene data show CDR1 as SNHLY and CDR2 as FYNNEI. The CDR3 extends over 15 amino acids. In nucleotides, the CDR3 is TGTGCCAGCAGTAGGGGGAGGACAGGGACGGGTGGCTACACCTTC. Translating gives CASSRGRTGTGGYTF.

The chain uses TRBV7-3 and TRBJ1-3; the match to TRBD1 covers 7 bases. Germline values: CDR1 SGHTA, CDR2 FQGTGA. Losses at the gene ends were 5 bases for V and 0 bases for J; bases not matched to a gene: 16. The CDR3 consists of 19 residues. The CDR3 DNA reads TGTGCCAGCAGCCACCTAGGGACAGAGATTATGAGCTCTGGAAACACCATATATTTT. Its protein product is CASSHLGTEIMSSGNTIYF.

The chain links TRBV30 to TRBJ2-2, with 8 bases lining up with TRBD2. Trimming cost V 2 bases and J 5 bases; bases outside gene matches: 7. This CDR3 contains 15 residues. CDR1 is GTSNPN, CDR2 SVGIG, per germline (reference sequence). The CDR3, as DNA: TGTGCCTGGAGTCCCTCGGGACTAGTTACCGGGGAGCTGTTTTTT. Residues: CAWSPSGLVTGELFF.

The CDR3 here is CASSLPGQGIKKPMDQPQHF. The DNA of the CDR3 is TGTGCCAGCAGTCTTCCAGGACAGGGCATTAAAAAGCCCATGGATCAGCCCCAGCATTTT. This rearrangement joins TRBV28 to TRBJ1-5, with TRBD1 identical over 8 bases. V shed 5 bases, J shed 5 bases, and the junction held 23 bases outside the gene matches. The CDR3 is made up of 20 amino acids. Germline V gene data show CDR1 as MDHEN and CDR2 as SYDVKM.

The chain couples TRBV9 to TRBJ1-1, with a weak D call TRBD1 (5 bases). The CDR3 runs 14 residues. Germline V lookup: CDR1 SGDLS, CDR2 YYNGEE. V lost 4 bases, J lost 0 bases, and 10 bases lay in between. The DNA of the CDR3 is TGTGCCAGCAGCAGTGGGACTCTGAACACTGAAGCTTTCTTT. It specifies CASSSGTLNTEAFF.

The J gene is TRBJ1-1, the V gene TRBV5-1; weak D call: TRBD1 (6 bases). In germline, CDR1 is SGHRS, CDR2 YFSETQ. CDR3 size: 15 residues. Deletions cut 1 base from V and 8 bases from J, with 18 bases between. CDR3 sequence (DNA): TGCGCCAGCAGCTTGCTTACTGTACAGGGTACCGAAGCTTTCTTT. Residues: CASSLLTVQGTEAFF.

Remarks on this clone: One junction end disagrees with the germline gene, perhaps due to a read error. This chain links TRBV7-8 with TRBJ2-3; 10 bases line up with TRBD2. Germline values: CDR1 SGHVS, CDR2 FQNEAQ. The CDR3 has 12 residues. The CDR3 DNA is TGTGCCAGCAGCTTACGAGCGGGGGGGAGGGTTTTT. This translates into CASSLRAGGRVF.

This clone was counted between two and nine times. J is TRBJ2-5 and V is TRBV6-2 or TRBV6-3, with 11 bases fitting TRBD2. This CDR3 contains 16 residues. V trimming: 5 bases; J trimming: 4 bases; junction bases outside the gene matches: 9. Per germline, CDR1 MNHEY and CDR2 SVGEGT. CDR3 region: CASSKVAGGPGETQYF. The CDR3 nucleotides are TGTGCCAGCAGTAAAGTAGCGGGGGGGCCGGGAGAGACCCAGTACTTC.

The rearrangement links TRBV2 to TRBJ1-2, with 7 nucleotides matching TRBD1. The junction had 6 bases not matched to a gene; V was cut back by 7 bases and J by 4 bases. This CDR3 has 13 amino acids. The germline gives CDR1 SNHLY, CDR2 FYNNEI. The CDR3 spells CASIGQDIYGYTF. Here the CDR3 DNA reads TGTGCCAGCATAGGACAGGATATCTATGGCTACACCTTC.

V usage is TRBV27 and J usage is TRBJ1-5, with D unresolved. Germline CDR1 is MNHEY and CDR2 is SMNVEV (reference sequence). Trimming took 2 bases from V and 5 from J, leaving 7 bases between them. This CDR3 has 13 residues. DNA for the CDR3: TGTGCCAGCAGTTTAGGTAGTTATCAGCCCCAGCATTTT. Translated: CASSLGSYQPQHF.

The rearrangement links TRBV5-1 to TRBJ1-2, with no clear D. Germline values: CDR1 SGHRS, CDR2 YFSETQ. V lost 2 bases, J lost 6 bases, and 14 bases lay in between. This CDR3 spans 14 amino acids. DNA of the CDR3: TGCGCCAGCAGCTTACGGGGAGGGAGAAATGGCTACACCTTC. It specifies CASSLRGGRNGYTF.

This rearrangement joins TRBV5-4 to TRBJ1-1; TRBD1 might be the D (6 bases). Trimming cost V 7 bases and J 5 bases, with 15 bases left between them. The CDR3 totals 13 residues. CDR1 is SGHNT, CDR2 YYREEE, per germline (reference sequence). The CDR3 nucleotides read TGTGCCAGCGGACACAGGGAAAGTACTGAAGCTTTCTTT. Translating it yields CASGHRESTEAFF. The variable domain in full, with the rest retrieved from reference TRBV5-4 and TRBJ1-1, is ETGVTQSPTHLIKTRGQQVTLRCSSQSGHNTVSWYQQALGQGPQFIFQYYREEENGRGNFPPRFSGLQFPNYSSELNVNALELDDSALYLCASGHRESTEAFFGQGTRLTVV.

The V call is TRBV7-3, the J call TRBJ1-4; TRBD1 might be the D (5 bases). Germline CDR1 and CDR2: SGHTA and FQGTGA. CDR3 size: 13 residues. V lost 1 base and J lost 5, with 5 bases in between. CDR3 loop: CASSLNRNEKLFF. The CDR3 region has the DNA TGTGCCAGCAGCTTAAACAGGAATGAAAAACTGTTTTTT.

The CDR3 DNA is TGTGCCAGCAGCCAAGACAGGGCGGGCACTGAAGCTTTCTTT. It is translated as CASSQDRAGTEAFF. V is TRBV2 and J is TRBJ1-1, with TRBD1 matching 7 bases. Germline trimming cut 6 bases from V and 4 bases from J; bases unmatched to any gene: 8. The germline CDR1 and CDR2 sequences are SNHLY and FYNNEI. The CDR3 covers 14 residues.

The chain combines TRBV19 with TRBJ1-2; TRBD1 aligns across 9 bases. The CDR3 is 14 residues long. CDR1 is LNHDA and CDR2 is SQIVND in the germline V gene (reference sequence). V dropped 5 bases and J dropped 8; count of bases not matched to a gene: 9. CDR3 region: CASSLKNRGLGYTF. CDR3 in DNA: TGTGCCAGTAGTCTCAAAAACAGGGGGCTCGGCTACACCTTC.

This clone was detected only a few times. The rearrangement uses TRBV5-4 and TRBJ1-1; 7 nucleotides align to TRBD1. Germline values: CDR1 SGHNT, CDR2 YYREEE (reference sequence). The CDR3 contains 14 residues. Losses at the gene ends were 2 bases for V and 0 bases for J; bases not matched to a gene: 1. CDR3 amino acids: CASSLDRVNTEAFF. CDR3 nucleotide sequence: TGTGCCAGCAGCTTAGACAGGGTGAACACTGAAGCTTTCTTT. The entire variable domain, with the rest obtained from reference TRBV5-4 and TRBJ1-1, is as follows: ETGVTQSPTHLIKTRGQQVTLRCSSQSGHNTVSWYQQALGQGPQFIFQYYREEENGRGNFPPRFSGLQFPNYSSELNVNALELDDSALYLCASSLDRVNTEAFFGQGTRLTVV.

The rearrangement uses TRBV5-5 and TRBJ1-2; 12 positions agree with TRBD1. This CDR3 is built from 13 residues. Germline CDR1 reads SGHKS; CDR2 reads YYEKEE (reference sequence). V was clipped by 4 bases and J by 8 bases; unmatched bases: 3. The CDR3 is CASSPGTGGGYTF. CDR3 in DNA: TGTGCCAGCAGCCCCGGGACAGGGGGCGGCTACACCTTC. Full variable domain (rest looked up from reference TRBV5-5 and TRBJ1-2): DAGVTQSPTHLIKTRGQQVTLRCSPISGHKSVSWYQQVLGQGPQFIFQYYEKEERGRGNFPDRFSARQFPNYSSELNVNALLLGDSALYLCASSPGTGGGYTFGSGTRLTVV.

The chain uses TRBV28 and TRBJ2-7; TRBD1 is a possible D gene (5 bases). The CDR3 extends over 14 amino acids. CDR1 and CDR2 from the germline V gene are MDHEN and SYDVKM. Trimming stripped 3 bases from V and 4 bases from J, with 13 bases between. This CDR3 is CASSFVGRAYEQYF. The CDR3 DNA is TGTGCCAGCAGTTTCGTTGGCAGGGCTTACGAGCAGTACTTC.

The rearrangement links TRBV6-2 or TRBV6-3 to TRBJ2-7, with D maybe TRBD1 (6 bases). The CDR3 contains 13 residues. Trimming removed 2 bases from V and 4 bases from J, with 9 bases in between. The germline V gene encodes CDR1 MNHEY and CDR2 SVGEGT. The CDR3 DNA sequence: TGTGCCAGCAGTTACCGGGACAAATACGAGCAGTACTTC. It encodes CASSYRDKYEQYF.

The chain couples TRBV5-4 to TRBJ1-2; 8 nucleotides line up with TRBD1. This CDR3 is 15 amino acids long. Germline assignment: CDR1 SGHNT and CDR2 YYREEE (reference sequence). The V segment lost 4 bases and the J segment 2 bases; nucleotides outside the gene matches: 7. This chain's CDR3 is CASSITGGSNYGYTF. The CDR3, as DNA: TGTGCCAGCAGCATTACAGGGGGTTCCAACTATGGCTACACCTTC.

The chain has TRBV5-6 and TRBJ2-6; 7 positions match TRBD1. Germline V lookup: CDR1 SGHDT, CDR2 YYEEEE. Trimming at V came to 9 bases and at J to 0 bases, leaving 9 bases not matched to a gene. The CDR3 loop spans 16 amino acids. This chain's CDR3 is CANSGGQSSGANVLTF. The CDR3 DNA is TGTGCCAACTCAGGGGGACAGAGCTCTGGGGCCAACGTCCTGACTTTC.

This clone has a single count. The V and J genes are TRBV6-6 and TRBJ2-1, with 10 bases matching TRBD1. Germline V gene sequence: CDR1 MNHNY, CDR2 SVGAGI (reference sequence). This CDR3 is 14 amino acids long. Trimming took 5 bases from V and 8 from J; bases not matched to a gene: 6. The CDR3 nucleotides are TGTGCCAGCAGTCAGGGACAGGGGACACATGAGCAGTTCTTC. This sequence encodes CASSQGQGTHEQFF.

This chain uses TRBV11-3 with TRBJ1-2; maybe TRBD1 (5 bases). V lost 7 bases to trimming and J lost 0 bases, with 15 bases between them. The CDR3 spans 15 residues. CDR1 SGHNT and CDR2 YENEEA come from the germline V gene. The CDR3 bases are TGTGCCAGCAAACCTACGGGGGTCGCTAACTATGGCTACACCTTC. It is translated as CASKPTGVANYGYTF.

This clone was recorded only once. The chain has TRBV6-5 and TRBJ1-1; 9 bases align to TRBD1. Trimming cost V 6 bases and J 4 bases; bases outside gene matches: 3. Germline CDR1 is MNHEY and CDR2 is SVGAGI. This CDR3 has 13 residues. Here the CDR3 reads CASRGQGVTEAFF. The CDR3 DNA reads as TGTGCCAGCAGGGGACAGGGAGTCACTGAAGCTTTCTTT.

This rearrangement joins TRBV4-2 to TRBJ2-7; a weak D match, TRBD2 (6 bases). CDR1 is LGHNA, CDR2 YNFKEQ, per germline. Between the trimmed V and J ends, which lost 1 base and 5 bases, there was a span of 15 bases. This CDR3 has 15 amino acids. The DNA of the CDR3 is TGTGCCAGCAGCCAAGCTTCACGGGGGAACGACGAGCAGTACTTC. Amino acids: CASSQASRGNDEQYF.

The CDR3 bases are TGTGCCAGCAGCAAAGAAGGGAGTTATAGCAATCAGCCCCAGCATTTT. It encodes CASSKEGSYSNQPQHF. This chain joins TRBV21-1 and TRBJ1-5. TRBV21-1 is described as a pseudogene. The CDR3 spans 16 residues.

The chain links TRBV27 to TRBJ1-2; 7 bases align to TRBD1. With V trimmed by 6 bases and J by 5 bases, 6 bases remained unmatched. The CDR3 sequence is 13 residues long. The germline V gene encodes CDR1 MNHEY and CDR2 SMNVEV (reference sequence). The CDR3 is CASRQTGLYGYTF. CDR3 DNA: TGTGCCAGCAGGCAGACAGGGTTATATGGCTACACCTTC.

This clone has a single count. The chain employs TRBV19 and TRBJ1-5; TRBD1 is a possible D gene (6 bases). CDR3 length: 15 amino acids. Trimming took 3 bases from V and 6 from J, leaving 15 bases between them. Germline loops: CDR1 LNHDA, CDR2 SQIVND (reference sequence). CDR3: CASSMFFRGGQPQHF. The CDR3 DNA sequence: TGTGCCAGTAGTATGTTCTTCCGAGGGGGTCAGCCCCAGCATTTT.

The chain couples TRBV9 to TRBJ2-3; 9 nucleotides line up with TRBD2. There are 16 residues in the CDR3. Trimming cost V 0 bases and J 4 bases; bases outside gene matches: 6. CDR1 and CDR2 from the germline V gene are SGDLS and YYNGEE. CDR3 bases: TGTGCCAGCAGCGTAGGGGCTAGCGGGGTGCCAGATACGCAGTATTTT. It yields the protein CASSVGASGVPDTQYF. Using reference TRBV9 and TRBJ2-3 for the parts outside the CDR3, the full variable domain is DSGVTQTPKHLITATGQRVTLRCSPRSGDLSVYWYQQSLDQGLQFLIQYYNGEERAKGNILERFSAQQFPDLHSELNLSSLELGDSALYFCASSVGASGVPDTQYFGPGTRLTVL.